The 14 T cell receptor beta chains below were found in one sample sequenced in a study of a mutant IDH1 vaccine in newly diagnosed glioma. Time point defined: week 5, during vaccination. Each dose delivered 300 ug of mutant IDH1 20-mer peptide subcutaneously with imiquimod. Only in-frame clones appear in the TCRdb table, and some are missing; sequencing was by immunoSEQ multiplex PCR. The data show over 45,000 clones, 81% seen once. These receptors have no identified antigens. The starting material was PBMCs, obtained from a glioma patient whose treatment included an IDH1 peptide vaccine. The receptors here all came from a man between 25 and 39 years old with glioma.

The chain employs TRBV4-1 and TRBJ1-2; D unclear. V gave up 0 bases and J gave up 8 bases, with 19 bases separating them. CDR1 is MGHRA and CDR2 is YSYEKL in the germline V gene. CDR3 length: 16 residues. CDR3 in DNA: TGCGCCAGCAGCCAAGATCGAAGTGTCACAGAGCAAGGCTACACCTTC. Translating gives CASSQDRSVTEQGYTF.

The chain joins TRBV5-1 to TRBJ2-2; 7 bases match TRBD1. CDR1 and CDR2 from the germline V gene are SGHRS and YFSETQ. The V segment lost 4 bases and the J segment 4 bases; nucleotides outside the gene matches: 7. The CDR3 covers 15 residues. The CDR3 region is CASSLGQKSTGELFF. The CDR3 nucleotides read TGCGCCAGCAGCCTGGGACAGAAGTCCACCGGGGAGCTGTTTTTT. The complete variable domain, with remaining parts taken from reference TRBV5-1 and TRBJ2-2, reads KAGVTQTPRYLIKTRGQQVTLSCSPISGHRSVSWYQQTPGQGLQFLFEYFSETQRNKGNFPGRFSGRQFSNSRSEMNVSTLELGDSALYLCASSLGQKSTGELFFGEGSRLTVL.

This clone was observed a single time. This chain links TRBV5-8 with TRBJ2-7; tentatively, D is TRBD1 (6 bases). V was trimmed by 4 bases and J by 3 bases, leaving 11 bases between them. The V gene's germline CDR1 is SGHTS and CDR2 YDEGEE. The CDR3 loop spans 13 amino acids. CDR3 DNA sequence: TGTGCCAGCAGCCTGACAGGAAGCTACGAGCAGTACTTC. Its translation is CASSLTGSYEQYF.

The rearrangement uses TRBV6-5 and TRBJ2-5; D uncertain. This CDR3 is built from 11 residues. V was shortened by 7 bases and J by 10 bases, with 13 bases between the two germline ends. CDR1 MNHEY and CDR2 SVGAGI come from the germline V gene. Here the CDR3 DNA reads TGTGCCAGCATCTCTTCTGGGCTCCAGTACTTC. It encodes CASISSGLQYF.

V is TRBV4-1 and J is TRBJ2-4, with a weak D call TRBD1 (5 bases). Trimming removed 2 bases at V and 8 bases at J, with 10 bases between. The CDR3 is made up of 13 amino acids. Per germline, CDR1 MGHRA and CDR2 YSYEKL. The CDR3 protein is CASSQQTEDIQYF. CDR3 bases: TGCGCCAGCAGCCAACAGACAGAGGACATTCAGTACTTC.

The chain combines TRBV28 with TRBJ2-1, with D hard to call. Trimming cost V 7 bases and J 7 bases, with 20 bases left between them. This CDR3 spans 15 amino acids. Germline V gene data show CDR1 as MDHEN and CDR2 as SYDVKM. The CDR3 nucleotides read TGTGCCAGCACCCTAGACACCAATCTACCTAATGAGCAGTTCTTC. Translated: CASTLDTNLPNEQFF.

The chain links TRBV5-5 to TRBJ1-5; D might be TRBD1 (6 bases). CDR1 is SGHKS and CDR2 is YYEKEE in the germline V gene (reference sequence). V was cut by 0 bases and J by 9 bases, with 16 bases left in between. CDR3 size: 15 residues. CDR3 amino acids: CASSLEGQPHLPQHF. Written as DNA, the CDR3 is TGTGCCAGCAGCTTGGAAGGACAGCCACATCTGCCCCAGCATTTT.

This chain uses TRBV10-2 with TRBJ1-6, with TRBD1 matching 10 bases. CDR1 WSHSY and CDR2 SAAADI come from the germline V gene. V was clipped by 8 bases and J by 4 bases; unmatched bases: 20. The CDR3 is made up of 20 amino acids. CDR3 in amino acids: CASRDRGLGWGDAYNSPLHF. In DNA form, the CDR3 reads TGCGCCAGCCGGGACAGGGGACTAGGTTGGGGGGATGCTTATAATTCACCCCTCCACTTT.

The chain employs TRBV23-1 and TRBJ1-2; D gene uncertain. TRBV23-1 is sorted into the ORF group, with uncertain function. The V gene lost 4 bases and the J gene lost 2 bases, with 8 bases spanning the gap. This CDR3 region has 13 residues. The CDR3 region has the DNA TGCGCCAGCAGTCTTGGGAGAAACTATGGCTACACCTTC. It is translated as CASSLGRNYGYTF.

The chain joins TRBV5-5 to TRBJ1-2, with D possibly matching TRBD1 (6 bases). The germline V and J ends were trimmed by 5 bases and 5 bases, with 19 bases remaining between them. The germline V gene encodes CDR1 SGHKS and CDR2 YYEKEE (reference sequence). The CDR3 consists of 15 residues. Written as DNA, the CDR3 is TGTGCCAGCAGTTTCGACGGGACACCCATTTATGGCTACACCTTC. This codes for CASSFDGTPIYGYTF.

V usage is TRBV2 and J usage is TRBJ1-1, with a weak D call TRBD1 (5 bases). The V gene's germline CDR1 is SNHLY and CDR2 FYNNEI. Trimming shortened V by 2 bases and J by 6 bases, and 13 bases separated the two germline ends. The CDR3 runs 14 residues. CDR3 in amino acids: CASSEYDSLSEAFF. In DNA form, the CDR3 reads TGTGCCAGCAGTGAATATGACAGTCTCTCTGAAGCTTTCTTT. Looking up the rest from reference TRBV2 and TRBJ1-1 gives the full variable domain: EPEVTQTPSHQVTQMGQEVILRCVPISNHLYFYWYRQILGQKVEFLVSFYNNEISEKSEIFDDQFSVERPDGSNFTLKIRSTKLEDSAMYFCASSEYDSLSEAFFGQGTRLTVV.

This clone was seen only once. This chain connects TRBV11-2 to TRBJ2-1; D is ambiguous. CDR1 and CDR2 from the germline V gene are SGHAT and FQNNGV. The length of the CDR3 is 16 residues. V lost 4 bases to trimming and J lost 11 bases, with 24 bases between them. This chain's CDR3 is CASSSDPRSPDFKQFF. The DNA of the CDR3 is TGTGCCAGCAGCTCGGACCCGCGATCCCCCGATTTTAAGCAGTTCTTC. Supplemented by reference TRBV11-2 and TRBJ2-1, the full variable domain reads EAGVAQSPRYKIIEKRQSVAFWCNPISGHATLYWYQQILGQGPKLLIQFQNNGVVDDSQLPKDRFSAERLKGVDSTLKIQPAKLEDSAVYLCASSSDPRSPDFKQFFGPGTRLTVL.

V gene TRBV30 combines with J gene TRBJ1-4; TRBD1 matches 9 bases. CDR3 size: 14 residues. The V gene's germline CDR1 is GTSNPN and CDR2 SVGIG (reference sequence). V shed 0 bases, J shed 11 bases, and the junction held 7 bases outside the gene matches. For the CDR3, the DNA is TGTGCCTGGAGTGTAATCGGGACAGGGCATAAACTGTTTTTT. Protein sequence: CAWSVIGTGHKLFF. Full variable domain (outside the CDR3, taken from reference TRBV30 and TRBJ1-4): SQTIHQWPATLVQPVGSPLSLECTVEGTSNPNLYWYRQAAGRGLQLLFYSVGIGQISSEVPQNLSASRPQDRQFILSSKKLLLSDSGFYLCAWSVIGTGHKLFFGSGTQLSVL.

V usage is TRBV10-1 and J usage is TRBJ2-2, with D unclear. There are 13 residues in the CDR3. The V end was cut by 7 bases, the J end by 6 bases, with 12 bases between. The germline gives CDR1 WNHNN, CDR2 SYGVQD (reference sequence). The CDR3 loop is CASTLARAGELFF. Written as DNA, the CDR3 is TGCGCCAGCACCTTAGCCCGGGCCGGGGAGCTGTTTTTT.